Given below is one TCR beta chain in context. The germline V gene encodes CDR1 SEHNR and CDR2 FQNEAQ (reference sequence). Trimming removed 2 bases at V and 9 bases at J, with 11 bases between. The CDR3 runs 14 residues. The data derive from a study of blood T cell repertoires in COVID-19. Profiling relied on immunoSEQ multiplex PCR, and the TCRdb table lists in-frame clones only, not all of them. Among about 220,000 clones listed, 87% were seen once. The chain is built from TRBV7-9 and TRBJ1-6; possible D gene TRBD1, 5 bases. This sequence was found in a woman in her twenties or thirties with acute COVID-19. The sample taken for sequencing was PBMCs or T cells enriched from blood (not recorded which). CDR3 region: CASSLIGGSSPLHF. Written as DNA, the CDR3 is TGTGCCAGCAGCTTAATCGGGGGGAGTTCACCCCTCCACTTT.